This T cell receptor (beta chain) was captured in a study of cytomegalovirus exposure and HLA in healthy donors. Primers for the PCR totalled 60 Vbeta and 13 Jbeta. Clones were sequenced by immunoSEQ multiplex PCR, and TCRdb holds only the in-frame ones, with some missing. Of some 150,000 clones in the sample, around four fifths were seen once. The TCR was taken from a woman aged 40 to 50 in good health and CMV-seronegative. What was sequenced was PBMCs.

CDR3 sequence reads: CASSRGTGANVLTF. The CDR3 coding sequence is TGTGCCAGCAGCAGGGGTACTGGGGCCAACGTCCTGACTTTC. The gene calls are TRBV9 and TRBJ2-6; a possible D gene is TRBD1 (5 bases). V shed 4 bases and J shed 2 bases, with 7 bases lying between them. This CDR3 spans 14 amino acids. Per the germline V gene, CDR1 is SGDLS and CDR2 is YYNGEE.